The T cell receptor (beta chain) described here comes from a study of blood T cell repertoires in COVID-19. This CDR3 is 15 amino acids long. V was shortened by 7 bases and J by 4 bases, with 19 bases between the two germline ends. Germline values: CDR1 LNHDA, CDR2 SQIVND (reference sequence). The protocol was immunoSEQ multiplex PCR, while the TCRdb copy is restricted to in-frame clones and leaves out a portion. Of some 530,000 clones in the sample, around nine tenths were seen once. The sample was PBMCs or T cells enriched from blood (not recorded which). This rearrangement joins TRBV19 to TRBJ1-2; maybe TRBD1 (6 bases). The source of this sequence is a woman aged 60-75 years who had recovered from COVID-19. The CDR3 spells CASTSGGAPLYGYTF. CDR3 nucleotides: TGTGCCAGTACCAGCGGGGGCGCCCCCCTCTATGGCTACACCTTC. Full variable domain (outside the CDR3, taken from reference TRBV19 and TRBJ1-2): DGGITQSPKYLFRKEGQNVTLSCEQNLNHDAMYWYRQDPGQGLRLIYYSQIVNDFQKGDIAEGYSVSREKKESFPLTVTSAQKNPTAFYLCASTSGGAPLYGYTFGSGTRLTVV.